These 30 T cell receptor beta chains share one sample of origin, sequenced in a study of spatial heterogeneity in lung cancer. MiXCR, applied by TCRdb to the 5' RACE reads, yields one record per CDR3 protein. The data show about 85,000 distinct CDR3 sequences, 15% to 25% seen once. Time point given: sample taken at primary tumor resection. Researchers sequenced whole RNA taken from tumor, nontumor lung or frozen PBMC without sorting. The sample consisted of PBMCs, taken at surgery. These receptor sequences come from a male donor with early-stage non-small cell lung cancer.

This clonotype was picked up a small number of times. V and J are TRBV11-1 and TRBJ2-3; the match to TRBD2 covers 13 bases. With V trimmed by 5 bases and J by 9 bases, 14 bases remained unmatched. From germline, CDR1 is SGHAT and CDR2 FQDESV (reference sequence). The CDR3 consists of 17 residues. This CDR3 reads CASSRTSGGEITSTQYF. The CDR3 bases are TGTGCCAGCAGCAGGACTAGCGGGGGAGAAATTACATCAACGCAGTATTTT.

This chain links TRBV2 with TRBJ2-4; 7 bases line up with TRBD1. Trimming at V came to 0 bases and at J to 15 bases, leaving 14 bases not matched to a gene. This CDR3 comprises 15 residues. Germline CDR1 is SNHLY and CDR2 is FYNNEI. The CDR3 nucleotides read TGTGCCAGCAGTGAAGCGCTTAGGACAGGCAGGGAGATGTACTTC. It translates to CASSEALRTGREMYF.

The V call is TRBV12-3 or TRBV12-4, the J call TRBJ1-1; D is undetermined. The V and J ends lost 3 bases and 0 bases respectively, with 11 bases between them. CDR3 length equals 15 residues. CDR3 in amino acids: CASSFRGPMNTEAFF. For the CDR3, the DNA is TGTGCCAGCAGTTTCCGCGGGCCCATGAACACTGAAGCTTTCTTT.

This clonotype appeared a few times. The V and J genes are TRBV27 and TRBJ1-1; the D is unclear. The V end lost 10 bases, the J end lost 3 bases, and 18 bases lay between the germline ends. The length of the CDR3 is 14 residues. Germline V lookup: CDR1 MNHEY, CDR2 SMNVEV (reference sequence). As DNA, the CDR3 is TGTGCCACCCCAGGATCCGAGAGGGACACTGAAGCTTTCTTT. Protein: CATPGSERDTEAFF.

This clonotype was detected only a few times. The chain recombines TRBV6-5 with TRBJ1-5; D remains unclear. Trimming shortened V by 3 bases and J by 9 bases, and 15 bases separated the two germline ends. The CDR3 has 14 amino acids. The germline V gene has CDR1 MNHEY and CDR2 SVGAGI. CDR3 sequence reads: CASSYGKADWPQHF. In DNA form, the CDR3 reads TGTGCCAGCAGTTATGGCAAGGCCGATTGGCCCCAGCATTTT.

There are many counts of this clonotype. The chain is built from TRBV7-9 and TRBJ1-1; no clear D. Trimming left V 5 bases short and J 3 bases short, with 19 bases between. Germline loops: CDR1 SEHNR, CDR2 FQNEAQ (reference sequence). This CDR3 region has 16 residues. The CDR3 is CASSPPWVVTHTEAFF. For the CDR3, the DNA is TGTGCCAGCAGCCCCCCTTGGGTAGTTACTCACACTGAAGCTTTCTTT.

The rearrangement uses TRBV30 and TRBJ2-5, with TRBD2 matching 7 bases. The CDR3 spans 15 residues. Germline loops: CDR1 GTSNPN, CDR2 SVGIG (reference sequence). Unmatched junction bases numbered 13, after V lost 4 bases and J lost 5 bases. In DNA form, the CDR3 reads TGTGCCTGGACCCAGGCCGCTAGCGGAGTGGAGACCCAGTACTTC. It translates to CAWTQAASGVETQYF.

The gene calls are TRBV5-1 and TRBJ2-1; D is unresolved. Trimming pared 0 bases from V and 2 bases from J, leaving 12 bases between. This CDR3 region has 16 residues. Per germline, CDR1 SGHRS and CDR2 YFSETQ. Here the CDR3 DNA reads TGCGCCAGCAGCTTGGACGGGCAGGACCCCTACAATGAGCAGTTCTTC. Amino acids: CASSLDGQDPYNEQFF. Full variable domain (outside the CDR3, taken from reference TRBV5-1 and TRBJ2-1): KAGVTQTPRYLIKTRGQQVTLSCSPISGHRSVSWYQQTPGQGLQFLFEYFSETQRNKGNFPGRFSGRQFSNSRSEMNVSTLELGDSALYLCASSLDGQDPYNEQFFGPGTRLTVL.

This clonotype was seen only a few times. J is TRBJ1-2 and V is TRBV14; 7 nucleotides agree with TRBD1. This CDR3 comprises 15 residues. Trimming at V came to 0 bases and at J to 7 bases, leaving 8 bases not matched to a gene. Germline V gives CDR1 SGHDN, CDR2 FVKESK. CDR3 protein: CASSQDPGQNTGYTF. CDR3 nucleotides: TGTGCCAGCAGCCAAGACCCGGGACAGAACACTGGCTACACCTTC.

The chain recombines TRBV5-4 with TRBJ2-5; the D is unclear. In germline, CDR1 is SGHNT, CDR2 YYREEE (reference sequence). Trimming removed 5 bases from V and 4 bases from J, with 15 bases in between. The CDR3 length is 14 residues. CDR3: CASSSGGEAETQYF. The CDR3 bases are TGTGCCAGCAGTAGTGGCGGAGAGGCAGAGACCCAGTACTTC.

The chain couples TRBV3-1 to TRBJ2-2, with 11 bases identical to TRBD2. The V gene end was trimmed by 4 bases and the J gene end by 0 bases; junction bases not matched to a gene: 10. The germline V gene encodes CDR1 LGHDT and CDR2 YNNKEL (reference sequence). The CDR3 extends over 19 amino acids. CDR3 coding DNA: TGTGCCAGCAGCCCCCGGATAGCGGGAGGGTTCGCGAACACCGGGGAGCTGTTTTTT. As protein: CASSPRIAGGFANTGELFF.

This clonotype has a handful of counts. V and J are TRBV5-1 and TRBJ2-3, with D possibly being TRBD2 (5 bases). Per the germline V gene, CDR1 is SGHRS and CDR2 is YFSETQ. The CDR3 covers 13 residues. Trimming removed 3 bases at V and 3 bases at J, with 8 bases between. The CDR3 spells CASSSRETDTQYF. DNA for the CDR3: TGCGCCAGCAGCTCTAGGGAGACAGATACGCAGTATTTT. The full variable domain, its missing parts supplied by reference TRBV5-1 and TRBJ2-3, is KAGVTQTPRYLIKTRGQQVTLSCSPISGHRSVSWYQQTPGQGLQFLFEYFSETQRNKGNFPGRFSGRQFSNSRSEMNVSTLELGDSALYLCASSSRETDTQYFGPGTRLTVL.

This chain joins TRBV28 and TRBJ1-1, with D uncertain. The V gene lost 3 bases and the J gene lost 9 bases, with 8 bases spanning the gap. CDR1 is MDHEN, CDR2 SYDVKM, per germline. The CDR3 covers 11 residues. The CDR3 DNA reads TGTGCCAGCAGTTTCTGGGAGAAAGCTTTCTTT. Protein sequence: CASSFWEKAFF.

This clonotype was detected a few times. The chain combines TRBV5-6 with TRBJ2-7, with 7 bases matching TRBD2. Germline CDR1 and CDR2: SGHDT and YYEEEE. The trim removed 3 bases at V and 4 bases at J, leaving 10 bases unmatched. The CDR3 spans 15 residues. The CDR3 DNA sequence: TGTGCCAGCAGCTGGAATGCGGGAGACGGGTACGAGCAGTACTTC. Translation: CASSWNAGDGYEQYF.

This clonotype was observed a handful of times. The genes are TRBV2 and TRBJ1-5; possible D gene TRBD1, 5 bases. V lost 8 bases and J 2 bases, leaving 10 bases between the germline ends. The CDR3 contains 13 residues. The germline V gene encodes CDR1 SNHLY and CDR2 FYNNEI. The CDR3 nucleotides read TGTGCCAGCCGGGGGTGGGGCAATCAGCCCCAGCATTTT. Protein: CASRGWGNQPQHF.

The chain recombines TRBV5-1 with TRBJ2-5; 9 nucleotides align to TRBD1. This CDR3 spans 15 amino acids. The trim removed 3 bases at V and 1 base at J, leaving 4 bases unmatched. CDR1 and CDR2 from the germline V gene are SGHRS and YFSETQ. CDR3 region: CASSSGTGLQETQYF. The CDR3 coding sequence is TGCGCCAGCAGCTCCGGGACAGGGCTCCAAGAGACCCAGTACTTC. The full variable domain, completed using reference TRBV5-1 and TRBJ2-5, is KAGVTQTPRYLIKTRGQQVTLSCSPISGHRSVSWYQQTPGQGLQFLFEYFSETQRNKGNFPGRFSGRQFSNSRSEMNVSTLELGDSALYLCASSSGTGLQETQYFGPGTRLLVL.

The genes are TRBV11-1 and TRBJ2-1; no definite D call. This CDR3 spans 15 amino acids. Germline V CDR1 and CDR2: SGHAT, FQDESV (reference sequence). V lost 1 base to trimming and J lost 3 bases, with 10 bases between them. CDR3 coding DNA: TGTGCCAGCAGCTTAGTTGGCAGGAGCTACAATGAGCAGTTCTTC. It encodes CASSLVGRSYNEQFF.

J is TRBJ2-7 and V is TRBV27, with 12 positions matching TRBD2. This CDR3 is 15 amino acids long. Germline lookup yields CDR1 MNHEY and CDR2 SMNVEV (reference sequence). V trimming: 5 bases; J trimming: 2 bases; junction bases outside the gene matches: 4. DNA of the CDR3: TGTGCCAGCAGTCAGTCTAGCGGGAGGGCCTACGAGCAGTACTTC. This sequence encodes CASSQSSGRAYEQYF.

V gene TRBV4-1 combines with J gene TRBJ1-1; D perhaps matches TRBD1 (6 bases). Germline assignment: CDR1 MGHRA and CDR2 YSYEKL. V was cut by 1 base and J by 7 bases, with 22 bases left in between. The CDR3 spans 17 residues. CDR3 nucleotides: TGCGCCAGCAGCCAAGTGTCCGCAGGGGCCCTGGGGGTTGAAGCTTTCTTT. It is translated as CASSQVSAGALGVEAFF.

A word on this clonotype: The final CDR3 position lacks the conserved phenylalanine or tryptophan, pointing to a likely read error. The chain couples TRBV9 to TRBJ2-3, with TRBD1 matching over 9 bases. V was pared by 3 bases and J by 6 bases, with 5 bases of the junction left unmatched. Germline V lookup: CDR1 SGDLS, CDR2 YYNGEE. This CDR3 region has 14 residues. The CDR3 bases are TGTGCCAGCAGCGCCACAGGGGGCGCGGATACGCAGTATTCT. Its protein product is CASSATGGADTQYS.

This clonotype was seen a single time. The V call is TRBV5-6, the J call TRBJ2-7, with 7 bases fitting TRBD2. The germline gives CDR1 SGHDT, CDR2 YYEEEE. V gave up 6 bases and J gave up 3 bases; unmatched junction bases: 12. CDR3 length: 15 residues. CDR3 nucleotide sequence: TGTGCCAGCACCCCGCTTGGCGGGAGTAGCTACGAGCAGTACTTC. Protein: CASTPLGGSSYEQYF.

This clonotype was picked up one time. The CDR3: CSAPRRGNGELFF. The CDR3 DNA reads as TGCAGTGCTCCACGACGGGGAAATGGGGAGCTGTTTTTT. This chain connects TRBV20-1 to TRBJ2-2; possible D gene TRBD2, 5 bases. Trimming cost V 5 bases and J 8 bases, with 15 bases left between them. There are 13 residues in the CDR3. Germline V gene sequence: CDR1 DFQATT, CDR2 SNEGSKA (reference sequence).

In this sample, this clonotype turned up once. CDR3 nucleotide sequence: TGTGCCACCAGTGATCCCTCAATGAACACTGAAGCTTTCTTT. Encoded protein: CATSDPSMNTEAFF. V usage is TRBV24-1 and J usage is TRBJ1-1; D uncertain. The germline gives CDR1 KGHDR, CDR2 SFDVKD. The CDR3 loop spans 14 amino acids. V was trimmed by 3 bases and J by 0 bases, leaving 7 bases between them.

This clonotype was found a few times. V is TRBV10-3 and J is TRBJ2-2; TRBD2 might be the D (6 bases). Per germline, CDR1 ENHRY and CDR2 SYGVKD. V was trimmed by 10 bases and J by 1 base, leaving 13 bases between them. CDR3 length: 14 amino acids. The CDR3 DNA is TGTGCCACCATCCCGGGACTGAACACCGGGGAGCTGTTTTTT. Protein sequence: CATIPGLNTGELFF.

This clonotype was observed a handful of times. V gene TRBV5-1 combines with J gene TRBJ2-1; D remains unclear. This CDR3 is built from 15 residues. CDR1 SGHRS and CDR2 YFSETQ come from the germline V gene. Trimming removed 0 bases from V and 4 bases from J, with 11 bases in between. The CDR3 sequence: CASSLASLSYNEQFF. DNA of the CDR3: TGCGCCAGCAGCTTGGCGTCGTTAAGTTACAATGAGCAGTTCTTC.

This clonotype was counted many times. This sequence joins TRBV6-5 and TRBJ1-5; no definite D call. Germline V gene sequence: CDR1 MNHEY, CDR2 SVGAGI. CDR3 length: 15 amino acids. V was clipped by 6 bases and J by 0 bases, with 12 bases between them. The CDR3, as DNA: TGTGCCAGCAGCTCTCGACACTATAGCAATCAGCCCCAGCATTTT. Translation gives CASSSRHYSNQPQHF.

The chain recombines TRBV10-3 with TRBJ1-5; D is uncertain. The CDR3 has 12 residues. V dropped 3 bases and J dropped 4 bases, with 4 bases sitting between them. Germline V gene data show CDR1 as ENHRY and CDR2 as SYGVKD. CDR3 protein: CAISETNQPQHF. Here the CDR3 DNA reads TGTGCCATCAGTGAAACGAATCAGCCCCAGCATTTT.

This clonotype appeared a few times. This chain connects TRBV6-5 to TRBJ2-7, with D unresolved. Trimming left V 6 bases short and J 7 bases short, with 10 bases between. The CDR3 is 11 residues long. Per the germline V gene, CDR1 is MNHEY and CDR2 is SVGAGI. The CDR3 DNA reads as TGTGCCAGCAGCTCGAATGGGGAGCAGTACTTC. Protein product: CASSSNGEQYF.

The chain links TRBV12-3 or TRBV12-4 to TRBJ2-7; D remains unclear. The CDR3 runs 12 residues. V lost 3 bases and J lost 3, with 6 bases in between. CDR3 in amino acids: CASSLVIYEQYF. In DNA, the CDR3 is TGTGCCAGCAGTTTGGTCATCTACGAGCAGTACTTC.

This clonotype came up a few times. The rearrangement uses TRBV7-3 and TRBJ2-5; 11 bases agree with TRBD2. V lost 2 bases, J lost 4 bases, and 15 bases stayed unmatched. The CDR3 spans 19 residues. Germline CDR1 reads SGHTA; CDR2 reads FQGTGA. The CDR3 DNA sequence: TGTGCCAGCAGCTTAGGGGCTAGCGGGAGGCCCAAGTTAAGAGAGACCCAGTACTTC. Translation: CASSLGASGRPKLRETQYF.